The present T cell receptor (beta chain) was sequenced within a study of blood T cell repertoires in COVID-19. The overall study: Collection of acute and convalescent COVID-19 samples took place in the United States, Italy and Spain. PBMCs, B-cell-depleted T cells, or T cells provided the cDNA or gDNA that made up the material.

The germline gives CDR1 LNHDA, CDR2 SQIVND (reference sequence). This CDR3 has 13 residues. V was trimmed by 7 bases and J by 6 bases, leaving 13 bases between them. Under the authors' procedure: Nucleated cell number was recorded as an estimate derived from reference gene primer amplification. The protocol was immunoSEQ multiplex PCR, while the TCRdb copy is restricted to in-frame clones and leaves out a portion. The V and J calls and clone size were taken over from that table, and D and trimming were inferred from the DNA. The sample lists about 230,000 clones, over 70% occurring once. The receptor comes from a man aged 40-50 years with acute or convalescent COVID-19. The specimen was peripheral blood. The chain couples TRBV19 to TRBJ1-5; D not certain. CDR3 DNA: TGTGCCAGTATGGGCGGAGGAAGTCAGCCCCAGCATTTT. Translated, it gives CASMGGGSQPQHF.